The sample holds many counts of the clone carrying this TCR beta chain. Its antigen is unidentified. TCRdb called the 5' RACE reads again in MiXCR, with one record for every CDR3 protein. The sample has some 46,000 distinct CDR3 sequences; 4% to 5.5% are singletons. This sample stems from a study of neurological immune-mediated disorders. The CDR3 consists of 14 residues. Germline V CDR1 and CDR2: LNHNV, YYDKDF (reference sequence). The V gene lost 0 bases and the J gene lost 2 bases, with 7 bases spanning the gap. Study-level points and caveats: None of the features examined (clinical or MRI) was associated with the multiple sclerosis repertoire cluster.

This TCR was sampled from a woman in her sixties or seventies with multiple sclerosis. The V gene is TRBV15, the J gene TRBJ2-5; D is possibly TRBD1 (5 bases). Sequences were obtained from PBMCs. For the CDR3, the DNA is TGTGCCACCAGCAGAGATCGACAGCAAGAGACCCAGTACTTC. This encodes CATSRDRQQETQYF. Full variable domain (remainder filled in from reference TRBV15 and TRBJ2-5): DAMVIQNPRYQVTQFGKPVTLSCSQTLNHNVMYWYQQKSSQAPKLLFHYYDKDFNNEADTPDNFQSRRPNTSFCFLDIRSPGLGDTAMYLCATSRDRQQETQYFGPGTRLLVL.